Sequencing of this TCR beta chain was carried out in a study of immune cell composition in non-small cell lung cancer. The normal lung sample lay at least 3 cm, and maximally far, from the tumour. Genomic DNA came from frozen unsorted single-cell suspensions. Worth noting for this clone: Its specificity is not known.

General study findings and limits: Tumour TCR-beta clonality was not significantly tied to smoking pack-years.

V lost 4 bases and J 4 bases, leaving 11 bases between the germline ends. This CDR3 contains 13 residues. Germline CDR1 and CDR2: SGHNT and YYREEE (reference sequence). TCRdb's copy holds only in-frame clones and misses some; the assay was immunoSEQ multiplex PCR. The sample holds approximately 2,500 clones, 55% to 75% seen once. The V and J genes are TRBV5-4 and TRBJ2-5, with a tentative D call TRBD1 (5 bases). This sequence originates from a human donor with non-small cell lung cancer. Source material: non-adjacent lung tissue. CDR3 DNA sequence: TGTGCCAGCAGCGACCAGGGTTTAGAGACCCAGTACTTC. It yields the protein CASSDQGLETQYF.